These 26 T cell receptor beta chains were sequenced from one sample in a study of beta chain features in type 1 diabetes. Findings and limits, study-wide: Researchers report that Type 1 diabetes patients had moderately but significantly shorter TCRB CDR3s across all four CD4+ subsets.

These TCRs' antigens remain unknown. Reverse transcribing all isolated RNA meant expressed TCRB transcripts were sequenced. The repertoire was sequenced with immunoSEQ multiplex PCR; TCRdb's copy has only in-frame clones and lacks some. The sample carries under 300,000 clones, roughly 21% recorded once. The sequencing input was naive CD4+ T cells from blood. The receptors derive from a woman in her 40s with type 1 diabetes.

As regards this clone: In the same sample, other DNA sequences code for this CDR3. The CDR3 sequence is CASSLGSGDQPQHF. For the CDR3, the DNA is TGCGCCAGCAGCTTGGGGTCAGGGGATCAGCCCCAGCATTTT. This sequence joins TRBV5-1 and TRBJ1-5; tentatively, D is TRBD1 (6 bases). Trimming removed 0 bases from V and 5 bases from J, with 9 bases in between. CDR1 and CDR2 from the germline V gene are SGHRS and YFSETQ. The CDR3 has 14 residues.

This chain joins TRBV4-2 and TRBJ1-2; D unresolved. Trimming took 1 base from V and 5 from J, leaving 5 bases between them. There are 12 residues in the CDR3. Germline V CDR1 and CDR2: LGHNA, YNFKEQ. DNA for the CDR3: TGTGCCAGCAGCCAAGGGCTGTATGGCTACACCTTC. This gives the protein CASSQGLYGYTF.

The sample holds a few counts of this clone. The CDR3 region has the DNA TGTGCCAGCATAAACGTTCCGGGGGGCAATCAGCCCCAGCATTTT. This translates into CASINVPGGNQPQHF. This chain links TRBV19 with TRBJ1-5; TRBD1 might be the D (5 bases). Trimming removed 9 bases from V and 2 bases from J, with 17 bases in between. The germline CDR1 and CDR2 sequences are LNHDA and SQIVND (reference sequence). The CDR3 is 15 residues long.

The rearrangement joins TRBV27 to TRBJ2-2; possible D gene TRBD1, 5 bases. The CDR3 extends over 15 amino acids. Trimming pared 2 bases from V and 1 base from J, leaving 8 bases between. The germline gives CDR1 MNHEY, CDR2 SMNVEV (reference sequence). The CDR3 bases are TGTGCCAGCAGTTTAGCAGGGTTGAACACCGGGGAGCTGTTTTTT. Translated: CASSLAGLNTGELFF.

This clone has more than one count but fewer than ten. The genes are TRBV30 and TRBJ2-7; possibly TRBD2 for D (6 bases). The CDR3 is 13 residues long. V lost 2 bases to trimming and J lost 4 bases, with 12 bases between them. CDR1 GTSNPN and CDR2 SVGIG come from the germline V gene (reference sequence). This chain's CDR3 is CAWSSSGQYEQYF. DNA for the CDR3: TGTGCCTGGAGTTCCAGCGGGCAATACGAGCAGTACTTC.

CDR3 region: CSVDGSSGYGYTF. The CDR3 coding sequence is TGCAGCGTTGACGGCTCTTCGGGCTATGGCTACACCTTC. The genes are TRBV29-1 and TRBJ1-2, with unresolved D. The CDR3 is 13 amino acids. CDR1 is SQVTM and CDR2 is ANQGSEA in the germline V gene. V shed 3 bases and J shed 4 bases, with 12 bases lying between them.

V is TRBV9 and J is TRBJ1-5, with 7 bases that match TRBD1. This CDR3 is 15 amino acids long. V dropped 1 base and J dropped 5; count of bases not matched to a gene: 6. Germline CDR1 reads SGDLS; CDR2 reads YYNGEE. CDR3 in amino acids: CASSVRGDSDQPQHF. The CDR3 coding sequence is TGTGCCAGCAGCGTAAGGGGGGACAGTGATCAGCCCCAGCATTTT.

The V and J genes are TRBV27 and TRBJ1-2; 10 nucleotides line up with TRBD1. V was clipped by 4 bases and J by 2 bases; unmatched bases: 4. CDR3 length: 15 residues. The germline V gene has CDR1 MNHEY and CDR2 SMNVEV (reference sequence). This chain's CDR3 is CASSSPGQGNYGYTF. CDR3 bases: TGTGCCAGCAGTTCTCCGGGACAGGGGAACTATGGCTACACCTTC.

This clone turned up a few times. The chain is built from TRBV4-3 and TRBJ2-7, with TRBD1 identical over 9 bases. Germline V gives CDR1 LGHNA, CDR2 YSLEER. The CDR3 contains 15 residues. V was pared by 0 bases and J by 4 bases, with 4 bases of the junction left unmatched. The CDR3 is CASSQEQGALYEQYF. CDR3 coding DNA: TGCGCCAGCAGCCAAGAACAGGGGGCCCTGTACGAGCAGTACTTC.

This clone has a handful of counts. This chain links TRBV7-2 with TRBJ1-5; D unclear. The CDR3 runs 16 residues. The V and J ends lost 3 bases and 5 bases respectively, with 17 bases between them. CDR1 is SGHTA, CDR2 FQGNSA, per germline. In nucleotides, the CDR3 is TGTGCCAGCAGCTTCGAAATGTACCGGGAGGATCAGCCCCAGCATTTT. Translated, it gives CASSFEMYREDQPQHF.

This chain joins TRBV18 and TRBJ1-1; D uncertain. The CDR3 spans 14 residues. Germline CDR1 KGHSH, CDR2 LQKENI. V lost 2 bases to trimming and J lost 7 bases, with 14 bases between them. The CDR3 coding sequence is TGTGCCAGCTCACCAACGGTGGGAGGTGGTGAAGCTTTCTTT. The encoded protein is CASSPTVGGGEAFF.

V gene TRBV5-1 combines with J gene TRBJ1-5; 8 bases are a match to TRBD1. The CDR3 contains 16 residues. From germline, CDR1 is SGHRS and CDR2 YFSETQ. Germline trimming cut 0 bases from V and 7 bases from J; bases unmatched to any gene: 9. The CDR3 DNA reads TGCGCCAGCAGCTTGGATCCGACAGGGGCAGGCCAGCCCCAGCATTTT. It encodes CASSLDPTGAGQPQHF. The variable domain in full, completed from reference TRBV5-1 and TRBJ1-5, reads KAGVTQTPRYLIKTRGQQVTLSCSPISGHRSVSWYQQTPGQGLQFLFEYFSETQRNKGNFPGRFSGRQFSNSRSEMNVSTLELGDSALYLCASSLDPTGAGQPQHFGDGTRLSIL.

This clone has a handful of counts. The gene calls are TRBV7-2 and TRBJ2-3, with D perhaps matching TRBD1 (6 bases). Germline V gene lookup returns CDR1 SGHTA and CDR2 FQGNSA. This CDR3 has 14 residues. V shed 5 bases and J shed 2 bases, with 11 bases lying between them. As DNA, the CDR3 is TGTGCCAGCAGCGCCGGACAGATCACAGATACGCAGTATTTT. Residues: CASSAGQITDTQYF. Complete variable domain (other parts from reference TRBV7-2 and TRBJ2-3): GAGVSQSPSNKVTEKGKDVELRCDPISGHTALYWYRQSLGQGLEFLIYFQGNSAPDKSGLPSDRFSAERTGGSVSTLTIQRTQQEDSAVYLCASSAGQITDTQYFGPGTRLTVL.

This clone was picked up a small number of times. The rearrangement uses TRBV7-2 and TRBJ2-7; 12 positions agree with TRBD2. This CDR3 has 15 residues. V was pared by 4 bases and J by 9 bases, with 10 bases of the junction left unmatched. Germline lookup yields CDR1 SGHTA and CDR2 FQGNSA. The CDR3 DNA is TGTGCCAGCAGCTCGGGACTAGCGGGCCCCCGGGGGCAGTACTTC. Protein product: CASSSGLAGPRGQYF.

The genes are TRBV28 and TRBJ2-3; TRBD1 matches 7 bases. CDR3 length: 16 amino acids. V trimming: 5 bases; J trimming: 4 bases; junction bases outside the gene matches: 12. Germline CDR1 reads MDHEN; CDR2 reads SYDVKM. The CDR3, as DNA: TGTGCCAGCAGTGAACAGGGGTCGCTCAGTCCAGATACGCAGTATTTT. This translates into CASSEQGSLSPDTQYF.

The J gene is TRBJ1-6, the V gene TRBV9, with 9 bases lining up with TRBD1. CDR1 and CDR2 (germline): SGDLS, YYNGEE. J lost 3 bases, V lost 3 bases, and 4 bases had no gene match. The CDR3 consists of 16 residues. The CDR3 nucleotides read TGTGCCAGCAGCGCACAGGGGGCGTACTATAATTCACCCCTCCACTTT. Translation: CASSAQGAYYNSPLHF.

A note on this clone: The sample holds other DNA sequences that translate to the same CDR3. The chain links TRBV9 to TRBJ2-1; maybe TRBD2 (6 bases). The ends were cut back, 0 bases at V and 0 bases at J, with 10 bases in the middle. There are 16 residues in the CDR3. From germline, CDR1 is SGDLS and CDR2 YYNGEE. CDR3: CASSVVGSGSYNEQFF. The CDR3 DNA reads TGTGCCAGCAGCGTAGTCGGTAGCGGCTCCTACAATGAGCAGTTCTTC.

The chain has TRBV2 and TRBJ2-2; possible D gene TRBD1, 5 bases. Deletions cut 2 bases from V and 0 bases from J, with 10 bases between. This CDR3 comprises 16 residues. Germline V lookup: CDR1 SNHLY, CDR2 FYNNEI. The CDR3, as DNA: TGTGCCAGCAGTGAACAGGGCCCTTCGAACACCGGGGAGCTGTTTTTT. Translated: CASSEQGPSNTGELFF. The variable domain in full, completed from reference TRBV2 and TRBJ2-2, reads EPEVTQTPSHQVTQMGQEVILRCVPISNHLYFYWYRQILGQKVEFLVSFYNNEISEKSEIFDDQFSVERPDGSNFTLKIRSTKLEDSAMYFCASSEQGPSNTGELFFGEGSRLTVL.

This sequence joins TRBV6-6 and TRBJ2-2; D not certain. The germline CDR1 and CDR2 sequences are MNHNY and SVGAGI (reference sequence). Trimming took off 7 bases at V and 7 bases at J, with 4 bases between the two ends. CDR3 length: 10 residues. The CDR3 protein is CASIIGELFF. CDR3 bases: TGTGCCAGCATCATCGGGGAGCTGTTTTTT.

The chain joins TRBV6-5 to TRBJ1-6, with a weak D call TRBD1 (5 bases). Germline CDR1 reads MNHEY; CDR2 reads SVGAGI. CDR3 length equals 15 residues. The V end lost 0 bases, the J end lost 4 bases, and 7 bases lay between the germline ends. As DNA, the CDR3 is TGTGCCAGCAGTTACTCAGGGGTTTATAATTCACCCCTCCACTTT. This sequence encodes CASSYSGVYNSPLHF.

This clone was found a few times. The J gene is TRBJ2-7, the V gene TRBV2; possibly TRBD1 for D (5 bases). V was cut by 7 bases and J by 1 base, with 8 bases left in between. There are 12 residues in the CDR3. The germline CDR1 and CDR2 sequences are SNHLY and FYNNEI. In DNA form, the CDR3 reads TGTGCCAGCACGGACATTTCCTACGAGCAGTACTTC. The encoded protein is CASTDISYEQYF.

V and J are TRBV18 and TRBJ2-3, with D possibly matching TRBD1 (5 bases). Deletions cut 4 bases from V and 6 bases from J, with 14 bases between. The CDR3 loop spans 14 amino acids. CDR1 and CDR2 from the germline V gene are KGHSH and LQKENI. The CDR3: CASSLQVLPDTQYF. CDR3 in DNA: TGTGCCAGCTCACTACAGGTATTGCCGGATACGCAGTATTTT.

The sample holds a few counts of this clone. The CDR3 region is CASSPEEETQYF. The DNA of the CDR3 is TGTGCCAGCTCACCTGAGGAAGAGACCCAGTACTTC. The chain recombines TRBV18 with TRBJ2-5, with D uncertain. CDR1 is KGHSH, CDR2 LQKENI, per germline. This CDR3 has 12 amino acids. Deletions cut 3 bases from V and 3 bases from J, with 5 bases between.

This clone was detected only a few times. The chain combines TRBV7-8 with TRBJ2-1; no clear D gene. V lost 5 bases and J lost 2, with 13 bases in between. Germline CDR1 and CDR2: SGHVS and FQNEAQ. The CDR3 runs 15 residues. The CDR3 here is CASSRDSQAYNEQFF. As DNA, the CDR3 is TGTGCCAGCAGCCGTGATAGTCAAGCCTACAATGAGCAGTTCTTC. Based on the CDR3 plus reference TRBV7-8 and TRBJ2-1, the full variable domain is GAGVSQSPRYKVAKRGQDVALRCDPISGHVSLFWYQQALGQGPEFLTYFQNEAQLDKSGLPSDRFFAERPEGSVSTLKIQRTQQEDSAVYLCASSRDSQAYNEQFFGPGTRLTVL.

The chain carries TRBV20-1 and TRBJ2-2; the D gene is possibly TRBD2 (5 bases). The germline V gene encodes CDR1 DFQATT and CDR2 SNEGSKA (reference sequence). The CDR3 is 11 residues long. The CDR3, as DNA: TGCAGCGGTTCCGGAGGCGGGGAGCTGTTTTTT. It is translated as CSGSGGGELFF.

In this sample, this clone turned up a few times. The chain's CDR3 is CASSEYLQGLGNYGYTF. DNA for the CDR3: TGTGCCAGTAGCGAATACCTACAGGGGCTGGGGAACTATGGCTACACCTTC. The rearrangement joins TRBV19 to TRBJ1-2; 7 bases agree with TRBD1. V dropped 6 bases and J dropped 2; count of bases not matched to a gene: 15. CDR1 is LNHDA and CDR2 is SQIVND in the germline V gene (reference sequence). CDR3 length: 17 amino acids.